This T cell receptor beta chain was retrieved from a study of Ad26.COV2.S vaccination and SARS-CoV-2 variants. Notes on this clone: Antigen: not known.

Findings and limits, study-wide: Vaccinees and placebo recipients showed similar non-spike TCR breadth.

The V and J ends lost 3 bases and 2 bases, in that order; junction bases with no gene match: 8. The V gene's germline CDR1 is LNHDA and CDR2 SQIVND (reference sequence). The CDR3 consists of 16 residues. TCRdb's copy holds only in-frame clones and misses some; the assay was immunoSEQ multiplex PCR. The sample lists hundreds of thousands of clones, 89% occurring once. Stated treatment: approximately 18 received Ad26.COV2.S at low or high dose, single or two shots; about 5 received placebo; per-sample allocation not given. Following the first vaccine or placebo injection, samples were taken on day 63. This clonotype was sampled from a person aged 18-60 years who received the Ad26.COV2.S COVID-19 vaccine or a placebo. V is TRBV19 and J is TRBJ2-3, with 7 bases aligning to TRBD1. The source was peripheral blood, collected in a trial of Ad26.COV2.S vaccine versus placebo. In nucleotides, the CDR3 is TGTGCCAGTAGTATGTCGCCGGGACAGTTCACAGATACGCAGTATTTT. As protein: CASSMSPGQFTDTQYF.